These 14 T cell receptor beta chains came from one sample sequenced in a study of T cell responses to AZD1222 COVID-19 vaccine. The protocol was immunoSEQ multiplex PCR, while the TCRdb copy is restricted to in-frame clones and leaves out a portion. The data show fewer than 120,000 clones, roughly four fifths seen once. Source: peripheral blood, taken on day 0 of AZD1222 vaccination. Source of these receptors: an adult in good health.

The CDR3, as DNA: TGTGCCAGCAGACCTGTTGACAGGGGATCTGGCTACACCTTC. It translates to CASRPVDRGSGYTF. The chain is built from TRBV28 and TRBJ1-2, with 8 bases identical to TRBD1. The CDR3 is made up of 14 amino acids. CDR1 and CDR2 (germline): MDHEN, SYDVKM. V was clipped by 6 bases and J by 7 bases; unmatched bases: 10.

The V call is TRBV6-2 or TRBV6-3, the J call TRBJ2-7; 8 nucleotides match TRBD2. Per germline, CDR1 MNHEY and CDR2 SVGEGT. The V gene end was trimmed by 0 bases and the J gene end by 5 bases; junction bases not matched to a gene: 15. This CDR3 region has 18 residues. The CDR3 spells CASSYSRPQPGRAHEQYF. The CDR3 coding sequence is TGTGCCAGCAGTTACTCGAGGCCCCAACCCGGGAGGGCCCACGAGCAGTACTTC.

The V gene is TRBV7-9, the J gene TRBJ2-1; 9 bases match TRBD2. V lost 3 bases to trimming and J lost 8 bases; unmatched junction nucleotides: 11. The CDR3 is made up of 16 amino acids. Per the germline V gene, CDR1 is SEHNR and CDR2 is FQNEAQ (reference sequence). The DNA of the CDR3 is TGTGCCAGCAGCTTTCCGCGGGAGGGCCTGTTGTATGAGCAGTTCTTC. This gives the protein CASSFPREGLLYEQFF.

V usage is TRBV11-2 and J usage is TRBJ2-7; 8 nucleotides align to TRBD1. CDR1 SGHAT and CDR2 FQNNGV come from the germline V gene. This CDR3 is built from 15 residues. Trimming at V came to 1 base and at J to 1 base, leaving 3 bases not matched to a gene. The CDR3: CASSLGGDRSYEQYF. CDR3 coding DNA: TGTGCCAGCAGCTTAGGGGGGGACAGGTCCTACGAGCAGTACTTC. Full variable domain (missing parts from reference TRBV11-2 and TRBJ2-7): EAGVAQSPRYKIIEKRQSVAFWCNPISGHATLYWYQQILGQGPKLLIQFQNNGVVDDSQLPKDRFSAERLKGVDSTLKIQPAKLEDSAVYLCASSLGGDRSYEQYFGPGTRLTVT.

The chain couples TRBV5-1 to TRBJ2-1; TRBD2 might be the D (6 bases). The CDR3 totals 14 residues. Deletions cut 6 bases from V and 5 bases from J, with 15 bases between. In germline, CDR1 is SGHRS, CDR2 YFSETQ. Here the CDR3 DNA reads TGCGCCAGCAAGGGACTGTCCCATGACAATGAGCAGTTCTTC. Its translation is CASKGLSHDNEQFF.

The CDR3, as DNA: TGTGCCAGCAGTTACGGACTAGCGGGGGGGCAAGAGACCCAGTACTTC. This sequence encodes CASSYGLAGGQETQYF. The chain recombines TRBV6-5 with TRBJ2-5; 15 bases agree with TRBD2. The CDR3 extends over 16 amino acids. The ends lost 2 bases at V and 2 bases at J; junction bases unmatched: 0. CDR1 is MNHEY, CDR2 SVGAGI, per germline.

This sequence joins TRBV6-5 and TRBJ1-6; TRBD1 aligns across 8 bases. The CDR3 is made up of 14 amino acids. The germline gives CDR1 MNHEY, CDR2 SVGAGI. The trim removed 5 bases at V and 7 bases at J, leaving 4 bases unmatched. The CDR3 here is CASSRTGKNSPLHF. In nucleotides, the CDR3 is TGTGCCAGCAGTCGGACAGGGAAGAATTCACCCCTCCACTTT.

The chain has TRBV20-1 and TRBJ1-2; 12 nucleotides line up with TRBD1. The CDR3 length is 15 residues. Losses at the gene ends were 3 bases for V and 7 bases for J; bases not matched to a gene: 9. Germline V lookup: CDR1 DFQATT, CDR2 SNEGSKA (reference sequence). In nucleotides, the CDR3 is TGCAGTGCTAGTCCCCGGGACAGGGGGCTTTCTGGCTACACCTTC. This gives the protein CSASPRDRGLSGYTF.

CDR3 DNA sequence: TGTGCCAGCAGTTCCGACAGCTATCAGCCCCAGCATTTT. Translation: CASSSDSYQPQHF. The chain employs TRBV6-2 or TRBV6-3 and TRBJ1-5; D might be TRBD1 (5 bases). This CDR3 region has 13 residues. CDR1 and CDR2 (germline): MNHEY, SVGEGT. V was trimmed by 4 bases and J by 5 bases, leaving 9 bases between them.

The chain employs TRBV11-2 and TRBJ2-1; 10 bases agree with TRBD2. The V and J ends lost 3 bases and 4 bases, in that order; junction bases with no gene match: 6. CDR3 length equals 16 residues. Germline CDR1 SGHAT, CDR2 FQNNGV. The CDR3: CASSFGGTSVYNEQFF. The DNA for the CDR3 is TGTGCCAGCAGCTTCGGCGGGACTAGCGTTTACAATGAGCAGTTCTTC.

This clone was counted only a few times. The chain links TRBV6-5 to TRBJ1-5; D remains unclear. The V end lost 5 bases, the J end lost 2 bases, and 7 bases lay between the germline ends. This CDR3 region has 13 residues. CDR1 is MNHEY and CDR2 is SVGAGI in the germline V gene. CDR3 DNA: TGTGCCAGCAGTATATACGGCAATCAGCCCCAGCATTTT. Encoded protein: CASSIYGNQPQHF.

In this sample, this clone turned up a few times. The chain couples TRBV28 to TRBJ2-3, with a possible D match to TRBD1 (6 bases). V lost 1 base and J lost 0, with 17 bases in between. This CDR3 is 18 amino acids long. Germline CDR1 and CDR2: MDHEN and SYDVKM. In nucleotides, the CDR3 is TGTGCCAGCAGTTTATACCCCCGGACAGTTCCTAGCACAGATACGCAGTATTTT. Protein product: CASSLYPRTVPSTDTQYF.

The chain has TRBV11-1 and TRBJ1-1, with 7 bases that match TRBD1. Germline CDR1 reads SGHAT; CDR2 reads FQDESV (reference sequence). Trimming removed 5 bases from V and 5 bases from J; junction bases left unmatched: 14. The CDR3 contains 16 residues. CDR3: CASSPPKGAGGTEAFF. In nucleotides, the CDR3 is TGTGCCAGCAGCCCCCCTAAAGGAGCAGGGGGGACTGAAGCTTTCTTT.

The chain recombines TRBV2 with TRBJ2-5; 9 bases align to TRBD2. V shed 7 bases, J shed 2 bases, and the junction held 8 bases outside the gene matches. The CDR3 runs to 15 residues. CDR1 SNHLY and CDR2 FYNNEI come from the germline V gene. CDR3 sequence: CASTLLAGPQETQYF. The DNA for the CDR3 is TGTGCCAGCACCCTGCTAGCGGGACCTCAAGAGACCCAGTACTTC.